Below, 14 T cell receptor beta chains from the same sample are listed, as sequenced in a study of blood T cells in healthy people across ages. It was with a sample-barcoded 5' primer and a J-beta primer mix that a second PCR of roughly 7 to 12 cycles was run. One entry per CDR3 protein, called by TCRdb with MiXCR from the 5' RACE reads. This table has around 670,000 distinct CDR3 sequences, around 31% appearing once. The sample taken for sequencing was blood. These receptors all come from a woman of 80 years or more in good health.

There are many counts of this clonotype. The genes are TRBV6-5 and TRBJ1-2; D unresolved. The CDR3 contains 15 residues. V lost 0 bases and J 8 bases, leaving 16 bases between the germline ends. Germline assignment: CDR1 MNHEY and CDR2 SVGAGI. The CDR3 nucleotides read TGTGCCAGCAGTTACTCGAATGCCCTGGGAGGCGGCTACACCTTC. Its translation: CASSYSNALGGGYTF.

About this clonotype: A much bigger clone sits one base away, suggesting this may be a read error. The chain couples TRBV5-1 to TRBJ2-6, with D uncertain. The CDR3 length is 13 residues. Germline V CDR1 and CDR2: SGHRS, YFSETQ. The CDR3 here is CATWGAGTNVLTF. The CDR3 bases are TGCGCCACCTGGGGTGCTGGGACCAACGTCCTGACTTTC. The full variable domain, completed using reference TRBV5-1 and TRBJ2-6, is KAGVTQTPRYLIKTRGQQVTLSCSPISGHRSVSWYQQTPGQGLQFLFEYFSETQRNKGNFPGRFSGRQFSNSRSEMNVSTLELGDSALYLCATWGAGTNVLTFGAGSRLTVL.

The chain uses TRBV4-1 and TRBJ2-3, with 11 nucleotides matching TRBD2. There are 16 residues in the CDR3. V shed 4 bases and J 4 bases; nucleotides not matched to a gene: 7. Germline V gives CDR1 MGHRA, CDR2 YSYEKL. The CDR3: CASSLRLAGLADTQYF. The CDR3 DNA reads as TGCGCCAGCAGCCTCAGACTAGCGGGGCTAGCAGATACGCAGTATTTT.

CDR3 region: CASTTGLGNTIYF. The CDR3 bases are TGTGCCAGTACCACAGGGTTAGGAAACACCATATATTTT. This chain joins TRBV19 and TRBJ1-3, with D possibly being TRBD1 (6 bases). Germline-derived CDR1 and CDR2 are LNHDA and SQIVND (reference sequence). This CDR3 comprises 13 residues. Trimming stripped 7 bases from V and 4 bases from J, with 11 bases between.

V is TRBV29-1 and J is TRBJ2-1; D possibly corresponds to TRBD1 (7 bases). The end of the DNA fits TRBJ2-7 better, so the J call may be wrong. This CDR3 spans 16 amino acids. Germline CDR1 and CDR2: SQVTM and ANQGSEA. The CDR3: CSAVGLTGLHYNEQYF. The CDR3 coding sequence is TGCAGCGCTGTGGGACTGACAGGGCTTCATTACAATGAGCAGTACTTC.

Only a few counts were recorded for this clonotype. Germline and junction disagree at one end, which may indicate a read error. The chain combines TRBV5-1 with TRBJ2-2; a weak D match, TRBD2 (5 bases). Germline loops: CDR1 SGHRS, CDR2 YFSETQ. CDR3 length equals 15 residues. DNA of the CDR3: TGCGCCAGCAGAAATACCGGGCAGCACACCGGGGAGCGGTTTTTT. This gives the protein CASRNTGQHTGERFF.

As to this clonotype: At one end, the junction sequence differs from germline, possibly due to a read error. The chain uses TRBV7-3 and TRBJ2-3; D is ambiguous. The CDR3 consists of 12 residues. Germline values: CDR1 SGHTA, CDR2 FQGTGA. The CDR3 protein is CVSSFHGDTQYF. The CDR3 DNA sequence: TGTGTCAGCAGCTTCCACGGGGATACGCAGTATTTT.

This clonotype has just a few counts. The chain couples TRBV5-1 to TRBJ2-7, with unresolved D. CDR1 is SGHRS and CDR2 is YFSETQ in the germline V gene. This CDR3 comprises 12 residues. Trimming pared 4 bases from V and 2 bases from J, leaving 7 bases between. The CDR3 region is CASSEDTYEQYF. For the CDR3, the DNA is TGCGCCAGCAGCGAAGACACCTACGAGCAGTACTTC.

The V and J genes are TRBV28 and TRBJ2-1; tentative D call: TRBD1 (6 bases). This CDR3 is 15 amino acids long. CDR1 is MDHEN and CDR2 is SYDVKM in the germline V gene. Between the trimmed V and J ends, which lost 2 bases and 5 bases, there was a span of 13 bases. The CDR3 bases are TGTGCCAGCAGTTTACCGGTGGGGGCAAACAATGAGCAGTTCTTC. Translation: CASSLPVGANNEQFF.

The V and J genes are TRBV6-6 and TRBJ1-2; 9 bases line up with TRBD1. Germline V gene data show CDR1 as MNHNY and CDR2 as SVGAGI (reference sequence). This CDR3 is built from 16 residues. V lost 5 bases, J lost 4 bases, and 11 bases stayed unmatched. The CDR3 sequence is CASSDLGQGISYGYTF. CDR3 nucleotide sequence: TGTGCCAGCAGTGACCTTGGACAGGGGATTTCCTATGGCTACACCTTC.

This clonotype came up a few times. The gene calls are TRBV20-1 and TRBJ2-1, with a weak D call TRBD2 (7 bases). Germline lookup yields CDR1 DFQATT and CDR2 SNEGSKA (reference sequence). This CDR3 region has 15 residues. The V and J ends lost 0 bases and 4 bases respectively, with 13 bases between them. The CDR3 here is CSAREGGAFYNEQFF. CDR3 in DNA: TGCAGTGCTAGAGAGGGGGGGGCATTTTACAATGAGCAGTTCTTC.

This clonotype was counted a single time. The CDR3 is CASSSTFNQPQHF. The CDR3 DNA is TGTGCCAGCAGCTCCACTTTCAATCAGCCCCAGCATTTT. The chain joins TRBV7-9 to TRBJ1-5; D ambiguous. CDR1 is SEHNR and CDR2 is FQNEAQ in the germline V gene (reference sequence). The CDR3 length is 13 residues. Trimming took off 4 bases at V and 3 bases at J, with 7 bases between the two ends.

This clonotype has ten or more counts. The chain couples TRBV18 to TRBJ2-7; TRBD1 agrees at 7 bases. Unmatched junction bases numbered 3, after V lost 2 bases and J lost 5 bases. The CDR3 runs 13 residues. Germline values: CDR1 KGHSH, CDR2 LQKENI. The CDR3 reads CASSPRQGDEQYF. Written as DNA, the CDR3 is TGTGCCAGCTCACCAAGACAGGGTGACGAGCAGTACTTC.

This clonotype was found many times. The chain links TRBV9 to TRBJ2-3; D perhaps matches TRBD2 (6 bases). In germline, CDR1 is SGDLS, CDR2 YYNGEE. Trimming removed 3 bases at V and 0 bases at J, with 11 bases between. The CDR3 is 15 amino acids. CDR3: CASSEEGTSTDTQYF. DNA of the CDR3: TGTGCCAGCAGCGAGGAGGGTACTAGCACAGATACGCAGTATTTT.